The 23 T cell receptor beta chains below come from one sample, sequenced in a study of blood T cells in healthy people across ages. Then a second PCR, running roughly 7 to 11 cycles, was carried out with a sample-barcoded 5' primer and a J-beta primer mix. One entry per CDR3 protein, called by TCRdb with MiXCR from the 5' RACE reads. Here the sample spans about 380,000 distinct CDR3 sequences, about 52% being singletons. The sequencing input was blood. The receptors here all came from a man aged 55 to 69 in good health.

In its sample, this clonotype was seen a few times. This rearrangement joins TRBV6-2 or TRBV6-3 to TRBJ2-4, with D maybe TRBD1 (5 bases). In germline, CDR1 is MNHEY, CDR2 SVGEGT. V shed 0 bases and J shed 6 bases, with 15 bases lying between them. CDR3 length: 16 residues. The CDR3 nucleotides read TGTGCCAGCAGTTACTCTGGGCCTGGGGCGTCAAACATTCAGTACTTC. Residues: CASSYSGPGASNIQYF.

This clonotype was seen a single time. The rearrangement uses TRBV6-6 and TRBJ2-4; maybe TRBD1 (5 bases). Matching the DNA end better, TRBJ2-7 makes the J call doubtful. CDR3 length: 11 residues. Germline assignment: CDR1 MNHNY and CDR2 SVGAGI (reference sequence). This CDR3 is CASRITGEQYF. The CDR3 bases are TGTGCCAGCCGAATTACAGGCGAGCAGTACTTC.

This clonotype was seen ten or more times. The chain uses TRBV6-6 and TRBJ2-1, with TRBD2 matching 7 bases. Germline CDR1 reads MNHNY; CDR2 reads SVGAGI (reference sequence). J lost 0 bases, V lost 7 bases, and 3 bases had no gene match. This CDR3 has 14 residues. CDR3 coding DNA: TGTGCCAGCATGCTAGCGGCCTCCTACAATGAGCAGTTCTTC. Residues: CASMLAASYNEQFF.

V gene TRBV29-1 combines with J gene TRBJ2-1, with 9 bases matching TRBD2. Per the germline V gene, CDR1 is SQVTM and CDR2 is ANQGSEA. The V gene end was trimmed by 6 bases and the J gene end by 7 bases; junction bases not matched to a gene: 10. There are 14 residues in the CDR3. The CDR3 reads CSVPGAGGENEQFF. In DNA form, the CDR3 reads TGCAGCGTCCCGGGGGCGGGAGGGGAAAATGAGCAGTTCTTC.

For the CDR3, the DNA is TGTGCCAGCAGTTTTGTGCTCGGCAGGGGGTTCAATCAGCCCCAGCATTTT. Amino acids: CASSFVLGRGFNQPQHF. V gene TRBV12-3 or TRBV12-4 combines with J gene TRBJ1-5, with 7 bases matching TRBD1. The CDR3 spans 17 residues. After removal of 3 bases from V and 3 bases from J, the junction contained 11 bases not matched to a gene.

This clonotype was counted between two and nine times. The rearrangement joins TRBV24-1 to TRBJ2-5; perhaps TRBD2 as D (5 bases). The V end lost 5 bases, the J end lost 2 bases, and 17 bases lay between the germline ends. Germline-derived CDR1 and CDR2 are KGHDR and SFDVKD. The CDR3 covers 16 residues. The chain's CDR3 is CATSGHPGLIQETQYF. DNA of the CDR3: TGTGCCACCAGTGGCCACCCGGGGTTGATTCAAGAGACCCAGTACTTC.

This clonotype was seen only a few times. This chain connects TRBV7-2 to TRBJ1-4; weak D call: TRBD1 (6 bases). There are 15 residues in the CDR3. The germline V gene has CDR1 SGHTA and CDR2 FQGNSA. The ends were cut back, 5 bases at V and 8 bases at J, with 18 bases in the middle. The CDR3 here is CASSDKQGTREKLFF. CDR3 in DNA: TGTGCCAGCAGCGACAAACAGGGTACTAGGGAAAAACTGTTTTTT.

The V call is TRBV2, the J call TRBJ2-7; a weak D match, TRBD1 (5 bases). Germline CDR1 and CDR2: SNHLY and FYNNEI. The CDR3 totals 14 residues. Trimming removed 6 bases at V and 0 bases at J, with 12 bases between. CDR3 sequence: CASSVRGISYEQYF. DNA for the CDR3: TGTGCCAGCAGCGTAAGGGGTATCTCCTACGAGCAGTACTTC.

The V and J genes are TRBV20-1 and TRBJ2-7, with TRBD2 matching 10 bases. CDR3 size: 15 residues. CDR1 is DFQATT and CDR2 is SNEGSKA in the germline V gene (reference sequence). V lost 6 bases and J lost 6; bases outside the gene matches: 14. In DNA form, the CDR3 reads TGCAGTGCCCCTCCTAGCGGGAGCGCACGGAGCGAGCAGTACTTC. As protein: CSAPPSGSARSEQYF.

Written as DNA, the CDR3 is TGCGCCAGCAGCCCCGGGGGGACAGGAATGCGGACAGATACGCAGTATTTT. This translates into CASSPGGTGMRTDTQYF. This chain links TRBV5-1 with TRBJ2-3; tentative D call: TRBD1 (8 bases). Trimming took 4 bases from V and 3 from J, leaving 21 bases between them. Germline V gene lookup returns CDR1 SGHRS and CDR2 YFSETQ. This CDR3 is 17 amino acids long.

This clonotype has more than one count but fewer than ten. V gene TRBV7-2 combines with J gene TRBJ2-6; D not resolved. The CDR3 runs to 14 residues. Deletions cut 5 bases from V and 0 bases from J, with 5 bases between. The V gene's germline CDR1 is SGHTA and CDR2 FQGNSA. The CDR3 DNA follows: TGTGCCAGCAGCGCCGCCTCTGGGGCCAACGTCCTGACTTTC. Protein: CASSAASGANVLTF.

The chain links TRBV6-1 to TRBJ1-1; a possible D gene is TRBD1 (5 bases). Germline CDR1 MNHNS, CDR2 SASEGT. V gave up 7 bases and J gave up 4 bases, with 10 bases separating them. This CDR3 has 12 amino acids. The CDR3 DNA is TGTGCCAGCACCCGCGGGGGCACTGAAGCTTTCTTT. It translates to CASTRGGTEAFF.

The chain uses TRBV5-5 and TRBJ2-5; TRBD1 agrees at 9 bases. J was trimmed by 1 base and V by 1 base; bases with no gene match: 11. CDR1 and CDR2 (germline): SGHKS, YYEKEE (reference sequence). This CDR3 spans 18 amino acids. The DNA of the CDR3 is TGTGCCAGCAGCTTGAGGTACCGGGACAGGGTTATCCAAGAGACCCAGTACTTC. It translates to CASSLRYRDRVIQETQYF.

The J gene is TRBJ2-7, the V gene TRBV7-9; no reliable D call. Germline loops: CDR1 SEHNR, CDR2 FQNEAQ (reference sequence). The CDR3 loop spans 16 amino acids. V dropped 5 bases and J dropped 3 bases, with 20 bases sitting between them. The CDR3 reads CASSPSTSKKGYEQYF. CDR3 nucleotides: TGTGCCAGCAGCCCGTCGACGAGCAAAAAGGGCTACGAGCAGTACTTC. Complete variable domain (other parts from reference TRBV7-9 and TRBJ2-7): DTGVSQNPRHKITKRGQNVTFRCDPISEHNRLYWYRQTLGQGPEFLTYFQNEAQLEKSRLLSDRFSAERPKGSFSTLEIQRTEQGDSAMYLCASSPSTSKKGYEQYFGPGTRLTVT.

In its sample, this clonotype was seen a few times. V gene TRBV20-1 combines with J gene TRBJ2-5, with TRBD2 matching 14 bases. V lost 6 bases and J lost 6; bases outside the gene matches: 6. Germline assignment: CDR1 DFQATT and CDR2 SNEGSKA (reference sequence). The CDR3 totals 14 residues. The CDR3 DNA reads TGCAGTGCAGGGACTAGCGGGAGAATGCAGACCCAGTACTTC. Its translation: CSAGTSGRMQTQYF.

This clonotype has at least ten counts. This CDR3 is CASSLVGAGKTDTQYF. CDR3 bases: TGTGCCAGCAGCTTAGTGGGGGCAGGGAAAACAGATACGCAGTATTTT. The V gene is TRBV11-2, the J gene TRBJ2-3, with D possibly matching TRBD1 (6 bases). V was shortened by 1 base and J by 3 bases, with 14 bases between the two germline ends. The CDR3 length is 16 residues. Germline V gives CDR1 SGHAT, CDR2 FQNNGV. The whole variable domain, filled in from reference TRBV11-2 and TRBJ2-3, reads EAGVAQSPRYKIIEKRQSVAFWCNPISGHATLYWYQQILGQGPKLLIQFQNNGVVDDSQLPKDRFSAERLKGVDSTLKIQPAKLEDSAVYLCASSLVGAGKTDTQYFGPGTRLTVL.

V is TRBV27 and J is TRBJ2-3; TRBD2 is a possible D gene (5 bases). Trimming pared 3 bases from V and 7 bases from J, leaving 8 bases between. Germline V gene data show CDR1 as MNHEY and CDR2 as SMNVEV (reference sequence). The CDR3 sequence is 12 residues long. CDR3 coding DNA: TGTGCCAGCAGTTTTCGGGGAAATACGCAGTATTTT. Translating it yields CASSFRGNTQYF.

The J gene is TRBJ2-7, the V gene TRBV19; the D gene is possibly TRBD2 (5 bases). The V and J ends lost 6 bases and 6 bases respectively, with 18 bases between them. Germline lookup yields CDR1 LNHDA and CDR2 SQIVND (reference sequence). The CDR3 contains 14 residues. The CDR3 sequence is CASSHTDSLAEQYF. In nucleotides, the CDR3 is TGTGCCAGTAGCCACACGGACTCACTCGCCGAGCAGTACTTC.

This clonotype was seen many times. The V call is TRBV20-1, the J call TRBJ2-1, with no clear D. The ends were cut back, 3 bases at V and 7 bases at J, with 13 bases in the middle. The CDR3 length is 13 residues. In germline, CDR1 is DFQATT, CDR2 SNEGSKA (reference sequence). Here the CDR3 DNA reads TGCAGTGCTAGCCCTGGGGTCGGGAATGAGCAGTTCTTC. It is translated as CSASPGVGNEQFF.

This clonotype was seen at least ten times. The V call is TRBV20-1, the J call TRBJ2-1, with 7 nucleotides matching TRBD2. CDR3 length equals 16 residues. CDR1 DFQATT and CDR2 SNEGSKA come from the germline V gene (reference sequence). Unmatched junction bases numbered 6, after V lost 1 base and J lost 0 bases. The CDR3 here is CSARVRAGSSYNEQFF. In DNA form, the CDR3 reads TGCAGTGCTAGAGTTCGAGCGGGGAGCTCCTACAATGAGCAGTTCTTC.

A few counts support this clonotype. The rearrangement uses TRBV7-2 and TRBJ2-1; no clear D. The V end was cut by 1 base, the J end by 4 bases, with 8 bases between. The CDR3 sequence is 14 residues long. The germline gives CDR1 SGHTA, CDR2 FQGNSA. Here the CDR3 reads CASSLDSGYNEQFF. Here the CDR3 DNA reads TGTGCCAGCAGCTTAGACAGTGGATACAATGAGCAGTTCTTC.

The rearrangement links TRBV7-6 to TRBJ1-5; possibly TRBD1 for D (6 bases). This CDR3 region has 15 residues. In germline, CDR1 is SGHVS, CDR2 FNYEAQ. Trimming stripped 5 bases from V and 7 bases from J, with 18 bases between. The chain's CDR3 is CASSPGQGQGQPQHF. For the CDR3, the DNA is TGTGCCAGCAGCCCCGGACAAGGGCAGGGGCAGCCCCAGCATTTT.

This clonotype was picked up a small number of times. The V and J genes are TRBV6-5 and TRBJ2-5; the D call may be TRBD1 or TRBD2 (5 bases each). From germline, CDR1 is MNHEY and CDR2 SVGAGI. The CDR3 is 12 amino acids. V was pared by 11 bases and J by 11 bases, with 21 bases between. CDR3 nucleotide sequence: TGTGCCGTCCGGGGACCCCTCATGGGGCAGTACTTC. Amino acids: CAVRGPLMGQYF.